The 26 T cell receptor beta chains reported below all come from one sample, sequenced in a study of blood T cell repertoires in COVID-19 (dated by TCRdb to the early 2020s). To prepare the library, the immunoSEQ multiplex PCR assay was applied. TCRdb re-hosts the immuneACCESS table, in-frame sequences only. Its copies lack some clones; in the studies checked, an unresolved V gene accounts for under half of them, and the cause for the rest is not known. Present in this sample are 110,000 or so clones, around 80% of which were seen just once. 2.5% of the sample rests with the top ten. Specimen: peripheral blood. The receptors were gathered from a man aged 50 to 59 with acute or convalescent COVID-19.

This sequence joins TRBV12-3 or TRBV12-4 and TRBJ1-3, with a tentative D call TRBD1 (6 bases). There are 12 residues in the CDR3. The V and J ends lost 9 bases and 4 bases respectively, with 10 bases between them. CDR3 nucleotides: TGTGCCAGTGACGACAGGGGAAACACCATATATTTT. Amino acids: CASDDRGNTIYF.

The chain carries TRBV10-2 and TRBJ1-1, with a possible D match to TRBD1 (5 bases). The CDR3 sequence is 14 residues long. Trimming pared 1 base from V and 3 bases from J, leaving 9 bases between. Germline V gene data show CDR1 as WSHSY and CDR2 as SAAADI. The CDR3 nucleotides are TGCGCCAGCAGTGAGTGGGGGGAGGACACTGAAGCTTTCTTT. Translated, it gives CASSEWGEDTEAFF.

V is TRBV12-3 or TRBV12-4 and J is TRBJ1-1, with a tentative D call TRBD1 (6 bases). CDR3 length: 13 residues. Between the trimmed V and J ends, which lost 5 bases and 5 bases, there was a span of 12 bases. The CDR3 DNA sequence: TGTGCCAGCAGTCCCCACAGGGAAACTGAAGCTTTCTTT. Encoded protein: CASSPHRETEAFF.

This chain connects TRBV7-8 to TRBJ1-5; tentatively, D is TRBD1 (5 bases). The V gene lost 5 bases and the J gene lost 9 bases, with 14 bases spanning the gap. The CDR3 length is 13 residues. Per the germline V gene, CDR1 is SGHVS and CDR2 is FQNEAQ. CDR3 sequence: CASSRLGEGPQHF. In nucleotides, the CDR3 is TGTGCCAGCAGCCGATTAGGGGAGGGGCCCCAGCATTTT.

The chain uses TRBV3-1 (or the pseudogene TRBV3-2) and TRBJ1-5; D not certain. Per germline, CDR1 LGHDT and CDR2 YNNKEL (reference sequence). Trimming took off 4 bases at V and 0 bases at J, with 13 bases between the two ends. This CDR3 has 16 residues. The CDR3 loop is CASSRDYFPSNQPQHF. The CDR3 DNA reads as TGTGCCAGCAGCCGAGACTACTTCCCTAGCAATCAGCCCCAGCATTTT.

The rearrangement joins TRBV11-2 to TRBJ1-3; D is possibly TRBD1 (6 bases). V lost 7 bases and J 1 base, leaving 8 bases between the germline ends. The CDR3 loop spans 13 amino acids. The germline CDR1 and CDR2 sequences are SGHAT and FQNNGV. CDR3 DNA sequence: TGTGCCAGCACCACAGGGTCTGGAAACACCATATATTTT. As protein: CASTTGSGNTIYF. The complete variable domain, with remaining parts taken from reference TRBV11-2 and TRBJ1-3, reads EAGVAQSPRYKIIEKRQSVAFWCNPISGHATLYWYQQILGQGPKLLIQFQNNGVVDDSQLPKDRFSAERLKGVDSTLKIQPAKLEDSAVYLCASTTGSGNTIYFGEGSWLTVV.

The chain employs TRBV11-3 and TRBJ1-1; D is ambiguous. CDR3 length: 13 amino acids. Looked up from germline, CDR1 is SGHNT and CDR2 is YENEEA. The germline V and J ends were trimmed by 1 base and 3 bases, with 6 bases remaining between them. The CDR3 sequence: CASSLVGDTEAFF. CDR3 in DNA: TGTGCCAGCAGCTTAGTCGGGGACACTGAAGCTTTCTTT. The full variable domain, its missing parts supplied by reference TRBV11-3 and TRBJ1-1, is EAGVVQSPRYKIIEKKQPVAFWCNPISGHNTLYWYLQNLGQGPELLIRYENEEAVDDSQLPKDRFSAERLKGVDSTLKIQPAELGDSAVYLCASSLVGDTEAFFGQGTRLTVV.

This rearrangement joins TRBV5-8 to TRBJ1-1, with TRBD1 matching 8 bases. Germline CDR1 SGHTS, CDR2 YDEGEE. The CDR3 has 15 amino acids. After removal of 2 bases from V and 5 bases from J, the junction contained 8 bases not matched to a gene. The CDR3 nucleotides read TGTGCCAGCAGCTTCTCAGGGGGCTCTTGGACTGAAGCTTTCTTT. Amino acids: CASSFSGGSWTEAFF.

The rearrangement uses TRBV2 and TRBJ2-5; 7 bases are shared with TRBD1. V lost 9 bases and J lost 1; bases outside the gene matches: 8. The length of the CDR3 is 14 residues. Germline CDR1 and CDR2: SNHLY and FYNNEI. CDR3 DNA: TGTGCCAGTTCGATCCGGGACAGCCAAGAGACCCAGTACTTC. Translation gives CASSIRDSQETQYF.

The chain recombines TRBV7-6 with TRBJ2-6; a weak D match, TRBD1 (6 bases). V was pared by 2 bases and J by 1 base, with 9 bases between. This CDR3 contains 16 residues. Germline-derived CDR1 and CDR2 are SGHVS and FNYEAQ. In DNA, the CDR3 is TGTGCCAGCAGCTTAACGCAGGGGTCTGGGGCCAACGTCCTGACTTTC. The encoded protein is CASSLTQGSGANVLTF.

V is TRBV7-3 and J is TRBJ2-5; 8 positions match TRBD1. The V and J ends lost 1 base and 5 bases, in that order; junction bases with no gene match: 6. The CDR3 covers 15 residues. Germline values: CDR1 SGHTA, CDR2 FQGTGA. The CDR3 region has the DNA TGTGCCAGCAGCTTAAGGGCAGGGGGCATGGAGACCCAGTACTTC. This gives the protein CASSLRAGGMETQYF.

This CDR3 is CSATSGSDTQYF. DNA for the CDR3: TGCAGCGCCACTAGCGGTTCAGATACGCAGTATTTT. The rearrangement joins TRBV29-1 to TRBJ2-3, with 8 bases identical to TRBD2. CDR1 SQVTM and CDR2 ANQGSEA come from the germline V gene. The CDR3 runs to 12 residues. V shed 7 bases and J 4 bases; nucleotides not matched to a gene: 4.

This sequence joins TRBV10-1 and TRBJ2-1; 7 bases are shared with TRBD1. Germline V gene sequence: CDR1 WNHNN, CDR2 SYGVQD (reference sequence). This CDR3 has 14 amino acids. Losses at the gene ends were 4 bases for V and 10 bases for J; bases not matched to a gene: 10. The chain's CDR3 is CASSAVRGIGEQFF. CDR3 bases: TGCGCCAGCAGTGCTGTCAGGGGGATAGGAGAGCAGTTCTTC.

The chain recombines TRBV5-6 with TRBJ2-1; 8 bases line up with TRBD2. With 3 bases clipped from V and 4 bases from J, the junction kept 9 bases outside the gene matches. The CDR3 is 16 amino acids. Per the germline V gene, CDR1 is SGHDT and CDR2 is YYEEEE. CDR3 nucleotides: TGTGCCAGCAGCTCCTACCGGGGACTAGGATACAATGAGCAGTTCTTC. Residues: CASSSYRGLGYNEQFF. Based on the CDR3 plus reference TRBV5-6 and TRBJ2-1, the full variable domain is DAGVTQSPTHLIKTRGQQVTLRCSPKSGHDTVSWYQQALGQGPQFIFQYYEEEERQRGNFPDRFSGHQFPNYSSELNVNALLLGDSALYLCASSSYRGLGYNEQFFGPGTRLTVL.

The rearrangement links TRBV7-8 to TRBJ1-5; D might be TRBD1 (5 bases). The CDR3 loop spans 12 amino acids. Per the germline V gene, CDR1 is SGHVS and CDR2 is FQNEAQ. V gave up 1 base and J gave up 8 bases, with 6 bases separating them. In nucleotides, the CDR3 is TGTGCCAGCAGCTTAGGGGGCGAGCCCCAGCATTTT. The encoded protein is CASSLGGEPQHF.

The chain carries TRBV4-1 and TRBJ2-2; 8 nucleotides agree with TRBD1. The V gene end was trimmed by 4 bases and the J gene end by 1 base; junction bases not matched to a gene: 8. Germline lookup yields CDR1 MGHRA and CDR2 YSYEKL. The CDR3 runs 17 residues. The DNA for the CDR3 is TGCGCCAGCAGCCCCATACAGGGGGTAGAGAACACCGGGGAGCTGTTTTTT. Its translation is CASSPIQGVENTGELFF.

V and J are TRBV30 and TRBJ1-6; D unresolved. The CDR3 loop spans 14 amino acids. CDR1 and CDR2 (germline): GTSNPN, SVGIG (reference sequence). Trimming shortened V by 0 bases and J by 6 bases, and 9 bases separated the two germline ends. CDR3 in amino acids: CAWSVLVLNSPLHF. The CDR3, as DNA: TGTGCCTGGAGTGTACTGGTCCTTAATTCACCCCTCCACTTT.

This clone was observed a handful of times. The rearrangement joins TRBV18 to TRBJ2-2, with a tentative D call TRBD1 (6 bases). The CDR3 sequence is 21 residues long. V was shortened by 2 bases and J by 3 bases, with 28 bases between the two germline ends. The germline V gene has CDR1 KGHSH and CDR2 LQKENI. The CDR3 bases are TGTGCCAGCTCACCAAAGCCTAGGTTTGGGGGCGGAAAAGTGGACACCGGGGAGCTGTTTTTT. As protein: CASSPKPRFGGGKVDTGELFF.

This chain uses TRBV19 with TRBJ2-7; TRBD1 is a possible D gene (7 bases). The CDR3 consists of 14 residues. The germline V and J ends were trimmed by 1 base and 7 bases, with 14 bases remaining between them. CDR1 and CDR2 (germline): LNHDA, SQIVND (reference sequence). The CDR3 coding sequence is TGTGCCAGTAGTATAGTGGAGGGGGCTCAAGAGCAGTACTTC. Residues: CASSIVEGAQEQYF. Together with reference TRBV19 and TRBJ2-7, the CDR3 gives the full variable domain: DGGITQSPKYLFRKEGQNVTLSCEQNLNHDAMYWYRQDPGQGLRLIYYSQIVNDFQKGDIAEGYSVSREKKESFPLTVTSAQKNPTAFYLCASSIVEGAQEQYFGPGTRLTVT.

Worth noting for this clone: The sample has other DNA sequences that encode this CDR3 too. The chain couples TRBV3-1 (or the pseudogene TRBV3-2) to TRBJ2-3; possible D gene TRBD1, 5 bases. The germline V gene has CDR1 LGHDT and CDR2 YNNKEL (reference sequence). The germline V and J ends were trimmed by 0 bases and 0 bases, with 7 bases remaining between them. The CDR3 covers 15 residues. The CDR3 DNA is TGTGCCAGCAGCCAAGATGGGGCTAGCACAGATACGCAGTATTTT. It specifies CASSQDGASTDTQYF.

The rearrangement uses TRBV19 and TRBJ1-2, with 8 bases identical to TRBD1. V lost 6 bases to trimming and J lost 4 bases; unmatched junction nucleotides: 13. The germline V gene has CDR1 LNHDA and CDR2 SQIVND (reference sequence). This CDR3 has 16 residues. The CDR3 bases are TGTGCCAGTAGCAGTCAACAGGGGGGTTTTGGCTATGGCTACACCTTC. Protein product: CASSSQQGGFGYGYTF.

The chain combines TRBV10-3 with TRBJ2-1, with TRBD2 matching 14 bases. Germline CDR1 ENHRY, CDR2 SYGVKD. This CDR3 is 15 amino acids long. The V segment lost 6 bases and the J segment 7 bases; nucleotides outside the gene matches: 5. The CDR3 region has the DNA TGTGCCATCAGGAAGGGACTAGCGGGAGAAAATGAGCAGTTCTTC. Its protein is CAIRKGLAGENEQFF.

The chain recombines TRBV2 with TRBJ1-5, with TRBD1 as a possible D gene (5 bases). From germline, CDR1 is SNHLY and CDR2 FYNNEI. V was shortened by 4 bases and J by 0 bases, with 13 bases between the two germline ends. This CDR3 is 16 amino acids long. Written as DNA, the CDR3 is TGTGCCAGCAGTGGCCTGGTAGGGGATAGCAATCAGCCCCAGCATTTT. The encoded protein is CASSGLVGDSNQPQHF.

The rearrangement uses TRBV6-5 and TRBJ2-1; D may be TRBD1 (7 bases). CDR1 is MNHEY, CDR2 SVGAGI, per germline. Trimming left V 6 bases short and J 12 bases short, with 18 bases between. The length of the CDR3 is 13 residues. This CDR3 reads CASSPGSRDRQFF. CDR3 nucleotides: TGTGCCAGCAGCCCGGGTTCGCGGGACAGGCAGTTCTTC.

This clone was seen just once. The rearrangement links TRBV4-2 to TRBJ1-5; D possibly corresponds to TRBD1 (5 bases). The germline CDR1 and CDR2 sequences are LGHNA and YNFKEQ. CDR3 length: 16 residues. V lost 0 bases and J lost 3, with 12 bases in between. The CDR3 is CASSQDSGDFNQPQHF. CDR3 DNA sequence: TGTGCCAGCAGCCAAGATTCGGGGGACTTCAATCAGCCCCAGCATTTT.

This chain links TRBV5-1 with TRBJ2-2; D possibly corresponds to TRBD1 (5 bases). V lost 4 bases and J 2 bases, leaving 9 bases between the germline ends. The length of the CDR3 is 14 residues. Germline V CDR1 and CDR2: SGHRS, YFSETQ. The CDR3: CASSGASNTGELFF. For the CDR3, the DNA is TGCGCCAGCAGCGGGGCAAGTAACACCGGGGAGCTGTTTTTT.